A selection of T cell receptor beta chains follows, all from one sample in a study of identical twins. TCRdb redid the calling of the 5' RACE reads with MiXCR, one entry per CDR3 protein. Of nearly 900,000 distinct CDR3 sequences listed, roughly an eighth are singletons. The same specimen was also included in a second study, on yellow fever vaccine responses in identical twins.

Sequenced material: PBMCs. These receptors originate from a woman aged 18-35 years in good health. The CDR3 runs from the conserved cysteine through the conserved F or W. A D gene is named only where the DNA matches it firmly. Size is stated for part of the rows, as once, few or many counts, or as a class when the clone is expanded.

v_call: TRBV7-9; d_call: NA; j_call: TRBJ1-4; clone_size: few; cdr3_nt: TGTGCCAGCAGCGAAGTTTCGGAAAAACTGTTTTTT; cdr3_aa: CASSEVSEKLFF
v_call: TRBV20-1; d_call: NA; j_call: TRBJ2-3; clone_size: few; cdr3_nt: TGCAGTGCATCTACTAGAGTGGGCACAGATACGCAGTATTTT; cdr3_aa: CSASTRVGTDTQYF
v_call: TRBV19; d_call: NA; j_call: TRBJ1-5; clone_size: few; cdr3_nt: TGTGCCAGTAGTATCCCCGGAAATCAGCCCCAGCATTTT; cdr3_aa: CASSIPGNQPQHF
v_call: TRBV12-3/TRBV12-4; d_call: TRBD2; j_call: TRBJ2-1; clone_size: few; cdr3_nt: TGTGCCAGCAGAAGTAGCGGGAACACACGGGGGGGGCAGTTCTTC; cdr3_aa: CASRSSGNTRGGQFF
v_call: TRBV20-1; d_call: TRBD2; j_call: TRBJ2-5; clone_size: NA; cdr3_nt: TGCAGTGCTCTCACGGGACTAGCGGGGGCTGAGACCCAGTACTTC; cdr3_aa: CSALTGLAGAETQYF
v_call: TRBV27; d_call: NA; j_call: TRBJ1-1; clone_size: many; cdr3_nt: TGTGCCAGCAGTTCAGGGTCCACTGAAGCTTTCTTT; cdr3_aa: CASSSGSTEAFF
v_call: TRBV14; d_call: TRBD1; j_call: TRBJ2-2; clone_size: few; cdr3_nt: TGTGCCAGCAGCCTTCGGACAGGGGGCTCCGGGGAGCTGTTTTTT; cdr3_aa: CASSLRTGGSGELFF
v_call: TRBV20-1; d_call: NA; j_call: TRBJ2-3; clone_size: NA; cdr3_nt: TGCAGTGCTAGATACCGGGCCACTGAAGATACGCAGTATTTT; cdr3_aa: CSARYRATEDTQYF
v_call: TRBV12-3/TRBV12-4; d_call: NA; j_call: TRBJ1-1; clone_size: many; cdr3_nt: TGTGCCAGCAGGAAAACACCGAACACTGAAGCTTTCTTT; cdr3_aa: CASRKTPNTEAFF
v_call: TRBV5-6; d_call: NA; j_call: TRBJ2-1; clone_size: few; cdr3_nt: TGTGCCAGCAACACCGAGAGACAGATCAATGAGCAGTTCTTC; cdr3_aa: CASNTERQINEQFF
v_call: TRBV10-3; d_call: NA; j_call: TRBJ1-3; clone_size: NA; cdr3_nt: TGTGCCATCAGGGATAGCGGTCCTGGAAACACCATATATTTT; cdr3_aa: CAIRDSGPGNTIYF
v_call: TRBV5-1; d_call: NA; j_call: TRBJ2-1; clone_size: many; cdr3_nt: TGCGCCAGCAGCAACAAGAGTGGTGGGCTCAATGAGCAGTTCTTC; cdr3_aa: CASSNKSGGLNEQFF
v_call: TRBV12-3/TRBV12-4; d_call: NA; j_call: TRBJ2-2; clone_size: many; cdr3_nt: TGTGCCAGCATCGGGCCCGGGGAGCTGTTTTTT; cdr3_aa: CASIGPGELFF
v_call: TRBV6-1; d_call: TRBD2; j_call: TRBJ2-1; clone_size: NA; cdr3_nt: TGTGCCAGCAGTGATAGCGGGAAAGCCTACAATGAGCAGTTCTTC; cdr3_aa: CASSDSGKAYNEQFF
v_call: TRBV29-1; d_call: TRBD1; j_call: TRBJ2-1; clone_size: few; cdr3_nt: TGCAGCGTTGCAGGACAGGGGGCCTCCAATGAGCAGTTCTTC; cdr3_aa: CSVAGQGASNEQFF
v_call: TRBV2; d_call: TRBD1; j_call: TRBJ1-5; clone_size: few; cdr3_nt: TGTGCCAGCAGTGAACAGGGGGGAAATAGCAATCAGCCCCAGCATTTT; cdr3_aa: CASSEQGGNSNQPQHF
v_call: TRBV20-1; d_call: TRBD2; j_call: TRBJ2-3; clone_size: few; cdr3_nt: TGCAGTGCTTCGCGGGGGCTAGCGGGAGGGCACTACACAGATACGCAGTATTTT; cdr3_aa: CSASRGLAGGHYTDTQYF
v_call: TRBV7-6; d_call: NA; j_call: TRBJ2-7; clone_size: few; cdr3_nt: TGTGCCAGCAGCTTAGTAATCTCGGCGGCCTCGGGAGAGCAGTACTTC; cdr3_aa: CASSLVISAASGEQYF
v_call: TRBV25-1; d_call: NA; j_call: TRBJ2-2; clone_size: many; cdr3_nt: TGTGCCAGCAGTAATCCCGCGCCGAACACCGGGGAGCTGTTTTTT; cdr3_aa: CASSNPAPNTGELFF
v_call: TRBV5-1; d_call: NA; j_call: TRBJ2-7; clone_size: many; cdr3_nt: TGTGCCAGCAGCGGCGGCAGCTACGAGCAGTACTTC; cdr3_aa: CASSGGSYEQYF
v_call: TRBV7-6; d_call: NA; j_call: TRBJ1-3; clone_size: few; cdr3_nt: TGTGCCAGCAGCTTGGCAAGGACAGTTCGCTCTGGAAACACCATATATTTT; cdr3_aa: CASSLARTVRSGNTIYF
v_call: TRBV28; d_call: NA; j_call: TRBJ1-2; clone_size: NA; cdr3_nt: TGTGCCAGCAGTAGCGGACAGATCCCCTATGGCTACACCTTC; cdr3_aa: CASSSGQIPYGYTF
v_call: TRBV21-1; d_call: NA; j_call: TRBJ1-5; clone_size: NA; cdr3_nt: TGTGCCAGCAGCAATTGGAGGACAGTTTTCTATAGCAATCAGCCCCAGCATTTT; cdr3_aa: CASSNWRTVFYSNQPQHF
v_call: TRBV27; d_call: NA; j_call: TRBJ1-1; clone_size: many; cdr3_nt: TGTGCCAGCAGTCCCCGTCGAGGGGGAATGACTGAAGCTTTCTTT; cdr3_aa: CASSPRRGGMTEAFF
v_call: TRBV9; d_call: TRBD1; j_call: TRBJ1-1; clone_size: NA; cdr3_nt: TGTGCCAGCAGCAAGACAGGGGGCACGGACACTGAAGCTTTCTTT; cdr3_aa: CASSKTGGTDTEAFF
v_call: TRBV11-2; d_call: TRBD2; j_call: TRBJ2-5; clone_size: NA; cdr3_nt: TGTGCCAGCAGCTTAGAAGCGGGGTCTCTGGGAGTGGGGACCCAGTACTTC; cdr3_aa: CASSLEAGSLGVGTQYF
v_call: TRBV12-3/TRBV12-4; d_call: NA; j_call: TRBJ1-2; clone_size: few; cdr3_nt: TGTGCCAGCAGTTACGTGGACAACCGAGGCTACACCTTC; cdr3_aa: CASSYVDNRGYTF
v_call: TRBV27; d_call: TRBD2; j_call: TRBJ2-3; clone_size: NA; cdr3_nt: TGTGCCAGCAGTTTGAAAGCAAGCGGGAGTTCAGATACGCAGTATTTT; cdr3_aa: CASSLKASGSSDTQYF
v_call: TRBV12-3/TRBV12-4; d_call: TRBD1; j_call: TRBJ2-5; clone_size: few; cdr3_nt: TGTGCCAGCAGTCCACAGGGGTGGGTAGGGGAGACCCAGTACTTC; cdr3_aa: CASSPQGWVGETQYF
v_call: TRBV5-1; d_call: NA; j_call: TRBJ2-2; clone_size: NA; cdr3_nt: TGCGCCAGCAGCTTGGTGGCAGGCAAAGCGAACACCGGGGAGCTGTTTTTT; cdr3_aa: CASSLVAGKANTGELFF
v_call: TRBV10-3; d_call: NA; j_call: TRBJ2-2; clone_size: NA; cdr3_nt: TGTGCCATCACGGATCAGGCAGCCATAAACACCGGGGAGCTGTTTTTT; cdr3_aa: CAITDQAAINTGELFF
v_call: TRBV4-1; d_call: NA; j_call: TRBJ2-1; clone_size: NA; cdr3_nt: TGCGCCAGCAGCCAAGTTGAGGATGAGCAGTTCTTC; cdr3_aa: CASSQVEDEQFF
v_call: TRBV5-1; d_call: NA; j_call: TRBJ2-5; clone_size: few; cdr3_nt: TGCGCCAGCAGCACGCAACCAGCGGGCGGAACCCAAGAGACCCAGTACTTC; cdr3_aa: CASSTQPAGGTQETQYF
v_call: TRBV28; d_call: NA; j_call: TRBJ1-5; clone_size: few; cdr3_nt: TGTGCCAGCACCGCGGGACACAGCAATCAGCCCCAGCATTTT; cdr3_aa: CASTAGHSNQPQHF
v_call: TRBV6-5; d_call: TRBD1; j_call: TRBJ1-1; clone_size: NA; cdr3_nt: TGTGCCAGCAGTTACTCGGCAGGGGGGGACACTGAAGCTTTCTTT; cdr3_aa: CASSYSAGGDTEAFF
v_call: TRBV10-3; d_call: NA; j_call: TRBJ2-1; clone_size: many; cdr3_nt: TGTGCCATCAGCAAAATACCGGGACACAACTACAATGAGCAGTTCTTC; cdr3_aa: CAISKIPGHNYNEQFF
v_call: TRBV6-2/TRBV6-3; d_call: NA; j_call: TRBJ2-7; clone_size: NA; cdr3_nt: TGTGCCAGCAGTTTGGTCAGGGAAAAATACGAGCAGTACTTC; cdr3_aa: CASSLVREKYEQYF
v_call: TRBV11-2; d_call: TRBD1; j_call: TRBJ2-3; clone_size: NA; cdr3_nt: TGTGCCAGCAGCCTTGAGGGGGCCCTTGCCTGGGCGCAGTATTTT; cdr3_aa: CASSLEGALAWAQYF
v_call: TRBV6-5; d_call: NA; j_call: TRBJ2-1; clone_size: few; cdr3_nt: TGTGCCAGCAGTTACCCCAGCGCTAGCCAGCCCTACAATGAGCAGTTCTTC; cdr3_aa: CASSYPSASQPYNEQFF
v_call: TRBV4-1; d_call: TRBD2; j_call: TRBJ2-1; clone_size: NA; cdr3_nt: TGCGCCAGCAGCCCCTCCTTAGCGGGGGGGGCCAATGAGCAGTTCTTC; cdr3_aa: CASSPSLAGGANEQFF
v_call: TRBV15; d_call: TRBD2; j_call: TRBJ2-7; clone_size: few; cdr3_nt: TGTGCCACCAGCTCTAGCGGGAACTACGAGCAGTACTTC; cdr3_aa: CATSSSGNYEQYF
v_call: TRBV18; d_call: NA; j_call: TRBJ1-5; clone_size: NA; cdr3_nt: TGTGCCAGCTCACTCGGGGCGGTCGAGCAGCCCCAGCATTTT; cdr3_aa: CASSLGAVEQPQHF